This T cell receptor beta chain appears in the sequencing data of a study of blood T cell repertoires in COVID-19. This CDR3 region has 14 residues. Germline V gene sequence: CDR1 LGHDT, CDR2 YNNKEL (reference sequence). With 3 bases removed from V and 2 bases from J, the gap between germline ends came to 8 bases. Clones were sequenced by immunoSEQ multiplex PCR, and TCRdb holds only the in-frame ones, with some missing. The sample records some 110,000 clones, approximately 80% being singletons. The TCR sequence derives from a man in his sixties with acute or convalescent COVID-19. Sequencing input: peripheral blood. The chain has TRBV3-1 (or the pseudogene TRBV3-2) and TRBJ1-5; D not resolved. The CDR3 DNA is TGTGCCAGCAGCCATTCGTCTGGCAATCAGCCCCAGCATTTT. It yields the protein CASSHSSGNQPQHF.